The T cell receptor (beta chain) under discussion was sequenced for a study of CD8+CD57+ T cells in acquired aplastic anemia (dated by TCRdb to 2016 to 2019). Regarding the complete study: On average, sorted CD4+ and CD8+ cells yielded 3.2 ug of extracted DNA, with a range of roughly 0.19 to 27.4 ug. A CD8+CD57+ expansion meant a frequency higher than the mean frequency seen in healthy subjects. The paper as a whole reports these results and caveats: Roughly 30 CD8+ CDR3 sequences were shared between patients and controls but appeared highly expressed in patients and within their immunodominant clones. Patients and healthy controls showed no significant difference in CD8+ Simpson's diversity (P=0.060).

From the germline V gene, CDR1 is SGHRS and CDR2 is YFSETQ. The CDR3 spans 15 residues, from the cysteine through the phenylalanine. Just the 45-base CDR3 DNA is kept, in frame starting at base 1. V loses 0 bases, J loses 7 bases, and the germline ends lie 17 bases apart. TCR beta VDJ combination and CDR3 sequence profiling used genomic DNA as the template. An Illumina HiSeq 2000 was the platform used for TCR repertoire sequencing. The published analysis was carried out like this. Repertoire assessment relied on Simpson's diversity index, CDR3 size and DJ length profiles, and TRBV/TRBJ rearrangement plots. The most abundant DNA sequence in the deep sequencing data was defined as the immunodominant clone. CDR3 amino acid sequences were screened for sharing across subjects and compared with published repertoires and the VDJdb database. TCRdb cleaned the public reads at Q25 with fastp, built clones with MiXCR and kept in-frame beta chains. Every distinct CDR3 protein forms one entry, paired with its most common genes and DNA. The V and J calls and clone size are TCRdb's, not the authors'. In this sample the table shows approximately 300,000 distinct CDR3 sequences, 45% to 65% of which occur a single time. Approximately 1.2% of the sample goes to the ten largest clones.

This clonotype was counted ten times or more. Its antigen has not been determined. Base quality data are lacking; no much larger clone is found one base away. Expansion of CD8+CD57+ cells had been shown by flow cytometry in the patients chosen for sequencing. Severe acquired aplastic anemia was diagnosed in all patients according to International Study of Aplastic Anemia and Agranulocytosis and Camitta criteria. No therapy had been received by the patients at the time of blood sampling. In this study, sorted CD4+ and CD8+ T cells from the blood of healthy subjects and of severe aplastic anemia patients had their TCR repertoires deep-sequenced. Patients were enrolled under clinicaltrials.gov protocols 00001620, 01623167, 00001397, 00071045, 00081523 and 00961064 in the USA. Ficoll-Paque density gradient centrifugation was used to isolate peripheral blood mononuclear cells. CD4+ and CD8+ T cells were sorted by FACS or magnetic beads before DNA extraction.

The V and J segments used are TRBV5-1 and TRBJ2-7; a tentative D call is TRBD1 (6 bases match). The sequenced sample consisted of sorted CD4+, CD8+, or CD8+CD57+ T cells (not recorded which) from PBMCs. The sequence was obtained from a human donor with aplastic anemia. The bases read TGCGCCAGCAGCTTGGGGACAGAGCCCCCGGGAGAGCAGTACTTC. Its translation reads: CASSLGTEPPGEQYF.